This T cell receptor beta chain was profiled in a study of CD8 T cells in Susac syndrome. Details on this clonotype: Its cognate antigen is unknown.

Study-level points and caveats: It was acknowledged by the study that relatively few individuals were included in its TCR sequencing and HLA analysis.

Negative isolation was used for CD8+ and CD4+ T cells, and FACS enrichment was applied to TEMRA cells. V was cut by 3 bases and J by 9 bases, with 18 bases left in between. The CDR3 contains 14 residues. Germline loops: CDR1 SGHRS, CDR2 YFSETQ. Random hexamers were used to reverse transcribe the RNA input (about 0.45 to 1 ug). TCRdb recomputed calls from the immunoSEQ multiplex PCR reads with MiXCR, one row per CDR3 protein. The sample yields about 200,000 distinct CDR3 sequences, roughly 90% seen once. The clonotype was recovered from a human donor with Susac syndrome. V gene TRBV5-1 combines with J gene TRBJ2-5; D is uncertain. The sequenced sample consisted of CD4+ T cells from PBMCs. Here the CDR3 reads CASSSVGLDGAQYF. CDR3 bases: TGCGCCAGCAGCTCCGTCGGTCTCGATGGAGCCCAGTACTTC.